This T cell receptor beta chain was identified in a study of neurological immune-mediated disorders. In this sample, this clonotype turned up many times. TCRdb re-called the 5' RACE reads with MiXCR, one entry per CDR3 protein. This table holds almost 30,000 distinct CDR3 sequences, around 10% found once. Material for sequencing was PBMCs. This receptor was obtained from a woman aged 60-70 years in good health.

The CDR3 region is CSVAGPGQGHPDTQYF. CDR3 sequence (DNA): TGCAGCGTTGCCGGTCCTGGCCAGGGGCACCCAGATACGCAGTATTTT. The rearrangement uses TRBV29-1 and TRBJ2-3; D possibly corresponds to TRBD1 (6 bases). Trimming removed 4 bases at V and 4 bases at J, with 21 bases between. The CDR3 has 16 residues. Germline assignment: CDR1 SQVTM and CDR2 ANQGSEA.